This T cell receptor (beta chain) was captured in a study of OX40 agonist ivuxolimab in advanced cancers. Study information: Of mixed ages from roughly 23 to 80 and averaging roughly 64 years, the group was 65% to 85% male. Study observations and caveats: Which antigen the expanded peripheral T cells recognized is unknown. Clonal expansion from baseline to week 6 occurred in both CD4+ and CD8+ T cells.

Concerning this clone itself: What it recognizes is unknown.

Clones were read by immunoSEQ multiplex PCR, and TCRdb kept only the in-frame ones, dropping some. Of roughly 70,000 clones in the sample, roughly 80% were seen once. Patients had blood sampled at baseline and again on cycle 4 day 1 and cycle 7 day 1. V shed 5 bases and J 3 bases; nucleotides not matched to a gene: 9. This CDR3 region has 17 residues. Germline CDR1 LNHNV, CDR2 YYDKDF (reference sequence). The chain uses TRBV15 and TRBJ2-3; 12 positions agree with TRBD2. The sequence was collected from an adult with an advanced solid tumor such as melanoma, head and neck, liver or kidney cancer. Source: CD4+ or CD8+ T cells sorted from blood, taken in a trial of the OX40 agonist ivuxolimab. CDR3 protein: CATSGKGLAGWTDTQYF. The CDR3 DNA is TGTGCCACCAGCGGAAAAGGACTAGCGGGGTGGACAGATACGCAGTATTTT. The variable domain in full, completed from reference TRBV15 and TRBJ2-3, reads DAMVIQNPRYQVTQFGKPVTLSCSQTLNHNVMYWYQQKSSQAPKLLFHYYDKDFNNEADTPDNFQSRRPNTSFCFLDIRSPGLGDTAMYLCATSGKGLAGWTDTQYFGPGTRLTVL.